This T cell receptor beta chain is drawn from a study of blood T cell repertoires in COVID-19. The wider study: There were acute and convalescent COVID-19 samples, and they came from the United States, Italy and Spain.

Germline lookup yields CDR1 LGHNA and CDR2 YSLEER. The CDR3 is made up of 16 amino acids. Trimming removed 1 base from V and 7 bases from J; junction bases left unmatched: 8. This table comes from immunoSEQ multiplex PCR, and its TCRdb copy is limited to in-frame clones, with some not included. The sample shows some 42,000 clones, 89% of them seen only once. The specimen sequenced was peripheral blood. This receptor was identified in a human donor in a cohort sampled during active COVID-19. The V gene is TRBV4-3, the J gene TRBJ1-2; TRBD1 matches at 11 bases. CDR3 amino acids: CASSQALGQGAVGYTF. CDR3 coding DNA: TGCGCCAGCAGCCAAGCCCTCGGACAGGGGGCGGTTGGCTACACCTTC.